Reported below is one T cell receptor (beta chain). Antigen: not known. The method was immunoSEQ multiplex PCR; TCRdb's version includes in-frame clones alone and lacks a portion of them. The sample has about 120,000 clones, 90% seen once. This entry is derived from a study of T cell clones after liver transplantation. General study findings and limits: Graft donor-reactive T cells may have migrated into the graft rather than being deleted.

The V end lost 1 base, the J end lost 4 bases, and 14 bases lay between the germline ends. The CDR3 length is 15 residues. Germline loops: CDR1 SNHLY, CDR2 FYNNEI. The chain has TRBV2 and TRBJ2-7, with D tentatively TRBD2 (6 bases). The sequencing used CD4+ T cells from blood, collected 12 months after liver transplant. The TCR was taken from a human patient who received a liver transplant. A share of the T cells may be of graft donor origin. The CDR3 sequence is CASSEEGAGGYEQYF. CDR3 nucleotide sequence: TGTGCCAGCAGTGAAGAAGGGGCCGGAGGGTACGAGCAGTACTTC.